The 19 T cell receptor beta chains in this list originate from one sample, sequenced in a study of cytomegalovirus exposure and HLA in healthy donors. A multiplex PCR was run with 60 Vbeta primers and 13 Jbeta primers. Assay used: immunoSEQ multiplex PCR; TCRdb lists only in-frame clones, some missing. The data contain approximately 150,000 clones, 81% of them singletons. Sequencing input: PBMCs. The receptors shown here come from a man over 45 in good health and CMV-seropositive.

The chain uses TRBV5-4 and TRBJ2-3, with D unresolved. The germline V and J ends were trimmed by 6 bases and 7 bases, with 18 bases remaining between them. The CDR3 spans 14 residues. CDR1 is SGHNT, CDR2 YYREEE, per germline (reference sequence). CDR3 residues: CASTISRGTNTQYF. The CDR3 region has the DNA TGTGCCAGCACTATCTCACGCGGCACGAATACGCAGTATTTT.

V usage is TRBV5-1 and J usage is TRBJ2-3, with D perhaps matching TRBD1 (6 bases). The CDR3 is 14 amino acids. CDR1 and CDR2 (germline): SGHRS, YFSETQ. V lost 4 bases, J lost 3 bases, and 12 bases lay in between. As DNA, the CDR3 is TGCGCCAGCAGCATGGGACAAATTACAGATACGCAGTATTTT. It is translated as CASSMGQITDTQYF.

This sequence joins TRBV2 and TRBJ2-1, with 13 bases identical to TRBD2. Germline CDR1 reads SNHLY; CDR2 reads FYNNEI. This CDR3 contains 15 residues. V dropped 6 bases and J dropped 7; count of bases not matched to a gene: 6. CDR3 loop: CASSEPGLAGNEQFF. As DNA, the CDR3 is TGTGCCAGCAGCGAACCGGGACTAGCGGGAAATGAGCAGTTCTTC. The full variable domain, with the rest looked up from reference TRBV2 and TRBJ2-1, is EPEVTQTPSHQVTQMGQEVILRCVPISNHLYFYWYRQILGQKVEFLVSFYNNEISEKSEIFDDQFSVERPDGSNFTLKIRSTKLEDSAMYFCASSEPGLAGNEQFFGPGTRLTVL.

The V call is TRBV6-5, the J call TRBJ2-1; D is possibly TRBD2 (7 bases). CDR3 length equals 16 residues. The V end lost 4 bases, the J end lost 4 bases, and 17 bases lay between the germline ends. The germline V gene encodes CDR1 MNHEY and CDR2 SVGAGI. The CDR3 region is CASSSKGGGGYNEQFF. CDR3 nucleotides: TGTGCCAGCAGTTCTAAGGGGGGGGGCGGATACAATGAGCAGTTCTTC.

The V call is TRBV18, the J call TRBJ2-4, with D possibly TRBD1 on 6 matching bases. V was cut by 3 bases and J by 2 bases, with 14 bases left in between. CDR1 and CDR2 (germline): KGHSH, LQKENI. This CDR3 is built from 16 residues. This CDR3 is CASSPIQGSTKNIQYF. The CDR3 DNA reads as TGTGCCAGCTCACCGATACAGGGATCGACCAAAAACATTCAGTACTTC.

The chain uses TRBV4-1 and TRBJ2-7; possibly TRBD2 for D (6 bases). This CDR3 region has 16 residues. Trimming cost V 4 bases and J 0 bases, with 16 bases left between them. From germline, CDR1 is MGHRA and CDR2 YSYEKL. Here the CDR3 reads CASSRSSASNSYEQYF. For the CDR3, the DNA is TGCGCCAGCAGCCGGTCTAGCGCGAGTAACTCCTACGAGCAGTACTTC.

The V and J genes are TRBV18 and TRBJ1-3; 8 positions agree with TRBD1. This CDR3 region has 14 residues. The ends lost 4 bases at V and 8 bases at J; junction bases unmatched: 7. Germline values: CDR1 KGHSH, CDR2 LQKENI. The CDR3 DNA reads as TGTGCCAGCTCACGACAGGGGATGGTGGACACCATATATTTT. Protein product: CASSRQGMVDTIYF.

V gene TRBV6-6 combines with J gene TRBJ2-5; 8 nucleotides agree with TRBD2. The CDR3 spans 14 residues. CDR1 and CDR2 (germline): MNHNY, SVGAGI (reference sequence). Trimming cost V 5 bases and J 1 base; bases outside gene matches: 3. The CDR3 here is CASSPLAAQETQYF. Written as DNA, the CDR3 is TGTGCCAGCAGTCCACTAGCGGCCCAAGAGACCCAGTACTTC.

This chain's CDR3 is CASSRVREQYF. DNA for the CDR3: TGTGCCAGCAGCCGGGTACGGGAGCAGTACTTC. The chain has TRBV7-8 and TRBJ2-7; D is uncertain. Germline V gives CDR1 SGHVS, CDR2 FQNEAQ. The CDR3 has 11 amino acids. V was clipped by 5 bases and J by 7 bases, with 9 bases between them. Using reference TRBV7-8 and TRBJ2-7 for the parts outside the CDR3, the full variable domain is GAGVSQSPRYKVAKRGQDVALRCDPISGHVSLFWYQQALGQGPEFLTYFQNEAQLDKSGLPSDRFFAERPEGSVSTLKIQRTQQEDSAVYLCASSRVREQYFGPGTRLTVT.

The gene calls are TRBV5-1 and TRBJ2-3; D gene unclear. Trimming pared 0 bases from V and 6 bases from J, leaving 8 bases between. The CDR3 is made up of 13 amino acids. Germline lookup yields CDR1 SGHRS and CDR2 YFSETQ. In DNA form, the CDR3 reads TGCGCCAGCAGCTTGGCCCCCCCGGATACGCAGTATTTT. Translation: CASSLAPPDTQYF.

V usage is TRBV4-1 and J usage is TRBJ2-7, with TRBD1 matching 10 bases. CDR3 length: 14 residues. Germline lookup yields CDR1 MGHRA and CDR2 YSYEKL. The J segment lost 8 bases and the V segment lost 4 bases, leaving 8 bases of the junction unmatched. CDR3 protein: CASSLGQGPVKQYF. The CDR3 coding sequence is TGCGCCAGCAGCCTGGGACAGGGGCCCGTCAAGCAGTACTTC.

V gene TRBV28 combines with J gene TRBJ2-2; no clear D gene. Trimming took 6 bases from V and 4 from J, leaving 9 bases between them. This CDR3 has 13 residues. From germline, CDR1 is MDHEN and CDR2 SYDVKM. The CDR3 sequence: CASRTYSTGELFF. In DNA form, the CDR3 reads TGTGCCAGCAGAACATACAGCACCGGGGAGCTGTTTTTT.

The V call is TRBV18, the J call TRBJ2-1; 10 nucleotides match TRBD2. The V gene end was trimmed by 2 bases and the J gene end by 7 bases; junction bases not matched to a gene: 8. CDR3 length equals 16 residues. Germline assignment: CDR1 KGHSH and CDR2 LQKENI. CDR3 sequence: CASSPAQGAGGNEQFF. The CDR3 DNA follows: TGTGCCAGCTCACCAGCACAGGGAGCGGGAGGGAATGAGCAGTTCTTC. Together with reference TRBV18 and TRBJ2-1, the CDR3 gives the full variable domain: NAGVMQNPRHLVRRRGQEARLRCSPMKGHSHVYWYRQLPEEGLKFMVYLQKENIIDESGMPKERFSAEFPKEGPSILRIQQVVRGDSAAYFCASSPAQGAGGNEQFFGPGTRLTVL.

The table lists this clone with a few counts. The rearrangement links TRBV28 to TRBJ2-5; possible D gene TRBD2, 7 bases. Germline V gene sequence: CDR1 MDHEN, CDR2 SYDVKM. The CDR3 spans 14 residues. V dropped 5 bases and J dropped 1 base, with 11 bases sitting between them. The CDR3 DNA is TGTGCCAGCAGTGGCGGGGGCCCCCAAGAGACCCAGTACTTC. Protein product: CASSGGGPQETQYF.

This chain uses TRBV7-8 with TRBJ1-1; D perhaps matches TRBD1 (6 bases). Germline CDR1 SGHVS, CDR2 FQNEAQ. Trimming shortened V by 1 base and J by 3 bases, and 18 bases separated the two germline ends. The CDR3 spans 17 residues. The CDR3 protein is CASSLGTAINTHTEAFF. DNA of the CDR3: TGTGCCAGCAGCTTAGGGACAGCTATCAACACGCACACTGAAGCTTTCTTT.

CDR3 DNA: TGTGCCAGCAGCCCGACTAGCGGGAATAACAATGAGCAGTTCTTC. It specifies CASSPTSGNNNEQFF. The chain carries TRBV7-6 and TRBJ2-1; 11 bases are shared with TRBD2. This CDR3 has 15 residues. Germline V gene sequence: CDR1 SGHVS, CDR2 FNYEAQ. Germline trimming cut 5 bases from V and 5 bases from J; bases unmatched to any gene: 5.

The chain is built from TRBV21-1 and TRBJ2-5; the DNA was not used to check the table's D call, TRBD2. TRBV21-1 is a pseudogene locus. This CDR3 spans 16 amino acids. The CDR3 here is CASSRILAGEIETQYF. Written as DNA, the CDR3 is TGTGCCAGCAGCAGGATACTAGCGGGAGAGATAGAGACCCAGTACTTC.

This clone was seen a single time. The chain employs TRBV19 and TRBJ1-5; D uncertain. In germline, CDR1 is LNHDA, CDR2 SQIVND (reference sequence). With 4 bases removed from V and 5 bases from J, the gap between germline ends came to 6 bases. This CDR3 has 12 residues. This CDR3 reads CASSSGDQPQHF. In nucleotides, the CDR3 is TGTGCCAGTAGTAGCGGGGATCAGCCCCAGCATTTT.

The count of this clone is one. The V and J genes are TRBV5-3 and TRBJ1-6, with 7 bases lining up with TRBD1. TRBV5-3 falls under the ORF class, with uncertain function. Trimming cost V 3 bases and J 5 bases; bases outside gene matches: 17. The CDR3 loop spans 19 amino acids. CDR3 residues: CARSSRDSWVYFHNSPLHF. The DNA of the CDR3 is TGTGCCAGAAGCTCCCGGGACAGTTGGGTGTATTTCCATAATTCACCCCTCCACTTT.